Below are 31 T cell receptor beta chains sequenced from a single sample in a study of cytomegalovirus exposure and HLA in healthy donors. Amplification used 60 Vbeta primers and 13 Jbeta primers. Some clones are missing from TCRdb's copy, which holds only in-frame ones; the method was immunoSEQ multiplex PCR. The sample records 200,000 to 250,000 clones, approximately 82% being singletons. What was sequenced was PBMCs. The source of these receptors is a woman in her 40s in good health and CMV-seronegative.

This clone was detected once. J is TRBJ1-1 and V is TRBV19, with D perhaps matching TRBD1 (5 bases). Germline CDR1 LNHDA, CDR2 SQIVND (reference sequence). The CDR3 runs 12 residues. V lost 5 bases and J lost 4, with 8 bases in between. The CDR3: CASSERGTEAFF. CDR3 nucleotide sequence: TGTGCCAGTAGTGAAAGGGGCACTGAAGCTTTCTTT.

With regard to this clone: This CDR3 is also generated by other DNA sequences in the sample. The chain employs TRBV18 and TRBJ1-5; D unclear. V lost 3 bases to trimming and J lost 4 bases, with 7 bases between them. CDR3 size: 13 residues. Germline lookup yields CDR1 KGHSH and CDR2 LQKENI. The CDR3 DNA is TGTGCCAGCTCACCGTCGGAGAATCAGCCCCAGCATTTT. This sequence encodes CASSPSENQPQHF.

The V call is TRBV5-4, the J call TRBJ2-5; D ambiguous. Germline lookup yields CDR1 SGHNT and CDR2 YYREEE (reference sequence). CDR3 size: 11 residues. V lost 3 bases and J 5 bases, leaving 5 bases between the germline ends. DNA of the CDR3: TGTGCCAGCAGCTCCCTGGAGACCCAGTACTTC. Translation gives CASSSLETQYF.

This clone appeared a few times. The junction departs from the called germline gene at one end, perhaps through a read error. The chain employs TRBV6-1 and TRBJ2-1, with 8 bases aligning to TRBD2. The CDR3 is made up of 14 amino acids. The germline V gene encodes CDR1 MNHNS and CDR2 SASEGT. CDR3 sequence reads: CATSFAGGDNEQFF. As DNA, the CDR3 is TGTGCCACCAGTTTTGCGGGGGGCGACAATGAGCAGTTCTTC.

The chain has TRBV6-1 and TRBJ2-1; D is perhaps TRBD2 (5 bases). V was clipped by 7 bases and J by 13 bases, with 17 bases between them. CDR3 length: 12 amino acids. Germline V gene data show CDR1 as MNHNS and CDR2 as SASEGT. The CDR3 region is CASNSLEVDQFF. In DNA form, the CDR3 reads TGTGCCAGCAACTCACTAGAAGTTGATCAGTTCTTC.

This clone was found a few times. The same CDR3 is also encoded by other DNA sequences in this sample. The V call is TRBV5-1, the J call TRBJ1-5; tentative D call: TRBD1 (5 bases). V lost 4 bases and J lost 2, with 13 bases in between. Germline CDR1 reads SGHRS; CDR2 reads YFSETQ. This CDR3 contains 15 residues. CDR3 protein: CASSPAGGGNQPQHF. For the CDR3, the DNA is TGCGCCAGCAGCCCCGCCGGAGGGGGCAATCAGCCCCAGCATTTT.

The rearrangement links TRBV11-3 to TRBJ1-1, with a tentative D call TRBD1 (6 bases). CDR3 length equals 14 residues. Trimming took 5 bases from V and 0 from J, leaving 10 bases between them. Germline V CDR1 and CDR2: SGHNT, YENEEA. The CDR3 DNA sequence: TGTGCCAGCAGCCTCCAGGGGATGAACACTGAAGCTTTCTTT. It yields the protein CASSLQGMNTEAFF. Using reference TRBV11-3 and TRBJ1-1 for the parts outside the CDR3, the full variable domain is EAGVVQSPRYKIIEKKQPVAFWCNPISGHNTLYWYLQNLGQGPELLIRYENEEAVDDSQLPKDRFSAERLKGVDSTLKIQPAELGDSAVYLCASSLQGMNTEAFFGQGTRLTVV.

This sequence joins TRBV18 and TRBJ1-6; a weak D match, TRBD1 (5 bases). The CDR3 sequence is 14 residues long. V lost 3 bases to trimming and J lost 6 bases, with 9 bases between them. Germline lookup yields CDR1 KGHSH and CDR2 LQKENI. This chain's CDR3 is CASSPGGGNSPLHF. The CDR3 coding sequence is TGTGCCAGCTCACCCGGGGGGGGTAATTCACCCCTCCACTTT.

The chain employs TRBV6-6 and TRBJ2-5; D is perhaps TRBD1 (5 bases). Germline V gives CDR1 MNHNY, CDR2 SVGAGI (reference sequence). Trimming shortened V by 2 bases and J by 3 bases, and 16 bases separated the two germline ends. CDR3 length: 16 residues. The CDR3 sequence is CASSYPVGADKETQYF. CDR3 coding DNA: TGTGCCAGCAGTTACCCTGTTGGGGCAGACAAAGAGACCCAGTACTTC.

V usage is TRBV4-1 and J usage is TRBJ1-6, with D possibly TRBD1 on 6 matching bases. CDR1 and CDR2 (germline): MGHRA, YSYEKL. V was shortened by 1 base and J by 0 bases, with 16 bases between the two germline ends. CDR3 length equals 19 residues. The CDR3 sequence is CASSQVTRQASSYNSPLHF. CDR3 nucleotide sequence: TGCGCCAGCAGCCAAGTGACCCGACAGGCGAGCTCCTATAATTCACCCCTCCACTTT.

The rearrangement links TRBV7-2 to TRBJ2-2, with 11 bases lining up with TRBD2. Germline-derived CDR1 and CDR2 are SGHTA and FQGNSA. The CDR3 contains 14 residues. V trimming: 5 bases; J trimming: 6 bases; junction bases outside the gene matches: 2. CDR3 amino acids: CASSNSGGAGELFF. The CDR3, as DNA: TGTGCCAGCAGCAATAGCGGGGGGGCCGGGGAGCTGTTTTTT.

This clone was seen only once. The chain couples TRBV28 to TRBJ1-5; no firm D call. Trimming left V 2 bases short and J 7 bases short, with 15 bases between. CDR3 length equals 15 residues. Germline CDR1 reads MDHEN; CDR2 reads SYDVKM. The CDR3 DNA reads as TGTGCCAGCAGTTTACCCCCGGGGAGGGAACAGCCCCAGCATTTT. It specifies CASSLPPGREQPQHF.

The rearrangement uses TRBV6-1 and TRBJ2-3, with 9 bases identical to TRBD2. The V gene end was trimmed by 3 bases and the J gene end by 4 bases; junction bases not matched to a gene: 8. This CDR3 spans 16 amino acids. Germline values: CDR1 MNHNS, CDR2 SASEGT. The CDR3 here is CASSDLLAGIADTQYF. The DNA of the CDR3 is TGTGCCAGCAGTGACCTCCTAGCGGGGATTGCAGATACGCAGTATTTT.

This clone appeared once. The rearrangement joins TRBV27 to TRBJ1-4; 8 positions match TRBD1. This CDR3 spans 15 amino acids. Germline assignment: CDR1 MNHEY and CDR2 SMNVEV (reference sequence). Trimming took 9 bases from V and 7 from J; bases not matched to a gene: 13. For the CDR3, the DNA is TGTGCCAGTAGAGGACAGGGCTTGGATCCTGAAAAACTGTTTTTT. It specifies CASRGQGLDPEKLFF.

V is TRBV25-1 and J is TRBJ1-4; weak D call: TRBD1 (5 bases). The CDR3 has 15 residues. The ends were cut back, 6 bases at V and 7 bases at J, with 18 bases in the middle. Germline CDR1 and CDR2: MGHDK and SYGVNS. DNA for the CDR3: TGTGCCAGCAGCCCCATGGGGGGGTACGGTGAAAAACTGTTTTTT. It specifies CASSPMGGYGEKLFF.

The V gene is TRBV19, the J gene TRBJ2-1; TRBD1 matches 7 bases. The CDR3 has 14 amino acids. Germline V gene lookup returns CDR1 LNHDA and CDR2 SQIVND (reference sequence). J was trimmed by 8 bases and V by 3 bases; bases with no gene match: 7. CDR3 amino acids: CASSIGRGSDEQFF. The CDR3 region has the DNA TGTGCCAGTAGTATCGGCAGGGGGTCGGATGAGCAGTTCTTC.

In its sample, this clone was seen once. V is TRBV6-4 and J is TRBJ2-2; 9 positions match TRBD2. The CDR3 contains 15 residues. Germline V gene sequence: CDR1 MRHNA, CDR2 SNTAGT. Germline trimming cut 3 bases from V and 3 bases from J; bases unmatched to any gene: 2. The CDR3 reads CASSERGGDTGELFF. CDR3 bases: TGTGCCAGCAGTGAGCGGGGGGGCGACACCGGGGAGCTGTTTTTT.

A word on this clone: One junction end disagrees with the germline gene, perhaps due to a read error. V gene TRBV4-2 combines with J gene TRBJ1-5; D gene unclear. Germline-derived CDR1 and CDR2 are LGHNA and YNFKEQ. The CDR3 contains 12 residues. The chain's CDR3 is CASGGQNQLQHF. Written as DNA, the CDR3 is TGTGCCAGCGGCGGGCAAAATCAGCTCCAGCATTTT.

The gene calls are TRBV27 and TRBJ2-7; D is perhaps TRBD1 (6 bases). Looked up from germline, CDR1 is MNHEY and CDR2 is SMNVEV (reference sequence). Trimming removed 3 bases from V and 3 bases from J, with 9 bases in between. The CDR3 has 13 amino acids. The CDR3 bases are TGTGCCAGCAGTTTGGCAGGGGACTACGAGCAGTACTTC. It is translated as CASSLAGDYEQYF.

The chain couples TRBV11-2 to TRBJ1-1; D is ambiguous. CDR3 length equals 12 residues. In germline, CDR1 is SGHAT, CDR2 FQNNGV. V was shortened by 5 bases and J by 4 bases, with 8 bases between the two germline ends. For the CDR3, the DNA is TGTGCCAGCAGCCAAACGGGCACTGAAGCTTTCTTT. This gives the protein CASSQTGTEAFF.

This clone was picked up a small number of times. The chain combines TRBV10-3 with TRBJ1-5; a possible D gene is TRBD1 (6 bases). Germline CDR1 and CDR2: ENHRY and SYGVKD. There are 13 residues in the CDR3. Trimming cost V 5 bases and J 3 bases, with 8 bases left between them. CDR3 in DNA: TGTGCCATCAGTAGGGACATCAATCAGCCCCAGCATTTT. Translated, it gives CAISRDINQPQHF.

CDR3 loop: CASSFIYEQYF. The DNA for the CDR3 is TGTGCCAGCAGTTTCATTTACGAGCAGTACTTC. The V call is TRBV28, the J call TRBJ2-7; D is uncertain. This CDR3 spans 11 amino acids. Germline V gene data show CDR1 as MDHEN and CDR2 as SYDVKM. V lost 3 bases, J lost 4 bases, and 4 bases lay in between. Full variable domain (remainder filled in from reference TRBV28 and TRBJ2-7): DVKVTQSSRYLVKRTGEKVFLECVQDMDHENMFWYRQDPGLGLRLIYFSYDVKMKEKGDIPEGYSVSREKKERFSLILESASTNQTSMYLCASSFIYEQYFGPGTRLTVT.

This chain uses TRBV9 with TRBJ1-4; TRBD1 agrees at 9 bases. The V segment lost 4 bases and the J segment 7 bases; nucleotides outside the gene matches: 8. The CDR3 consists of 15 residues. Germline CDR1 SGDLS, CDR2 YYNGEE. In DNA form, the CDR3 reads TGTGCCAGCAGCTCTCAGACAGGGGGTTCTGAAAAACTGTTTTTT. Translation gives CASSSQTGGSEKLFF.

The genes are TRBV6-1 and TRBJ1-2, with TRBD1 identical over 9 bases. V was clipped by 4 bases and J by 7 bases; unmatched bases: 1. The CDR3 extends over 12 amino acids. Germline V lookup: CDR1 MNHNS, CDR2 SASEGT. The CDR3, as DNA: TGTGCCAGCAGTGGGGACAGGGCTGGCTACACCTTC. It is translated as CASSGDRAGYTF.

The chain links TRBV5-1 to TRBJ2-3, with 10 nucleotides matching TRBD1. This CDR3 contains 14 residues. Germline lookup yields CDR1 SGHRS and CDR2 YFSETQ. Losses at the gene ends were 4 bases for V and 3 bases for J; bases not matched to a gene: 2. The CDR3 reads CASSGTGVTDTQYF. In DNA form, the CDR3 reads TGCGCCAGCAGCGGGACAGGGGTGACAGATACGCAGTATTTT.

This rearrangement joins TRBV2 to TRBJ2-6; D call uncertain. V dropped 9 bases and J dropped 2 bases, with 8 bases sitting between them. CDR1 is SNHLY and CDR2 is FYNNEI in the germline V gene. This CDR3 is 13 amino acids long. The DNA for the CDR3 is TGTGCCAGTCGGAGCACTGGGGCCAACGTCCTGACTTTC. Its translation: CASRSTGANVLTF. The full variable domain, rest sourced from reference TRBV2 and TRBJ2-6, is EPEVTQTPSHQVTQMGQEVILRCVPISNHLYFYWYRQILGQKVEFLVSFYNNEISEKSEIFDDQFSVERPDGSNFTLKIRSTKLEDSAMYFCASRSTGANVLTFGAGSRLTVL.

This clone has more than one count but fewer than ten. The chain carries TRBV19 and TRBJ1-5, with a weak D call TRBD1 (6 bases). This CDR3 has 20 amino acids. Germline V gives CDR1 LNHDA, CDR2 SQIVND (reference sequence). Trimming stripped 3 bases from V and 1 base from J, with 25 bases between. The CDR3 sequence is CASSMRGLRTVLWSNQPQHF. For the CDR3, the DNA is TGTGCCAGTAGTATGAGGGGCTTAAGGACAGTCCTATGGAGCAATCAGCCCCAGCATTTT.

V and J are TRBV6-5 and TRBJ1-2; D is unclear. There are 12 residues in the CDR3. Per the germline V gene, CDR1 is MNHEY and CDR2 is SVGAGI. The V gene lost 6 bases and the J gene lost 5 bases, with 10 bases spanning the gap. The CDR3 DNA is TGTGCCAGCAGCGACACTGGGTATGGCTACACCTTC. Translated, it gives CASSDTGYGYTF.

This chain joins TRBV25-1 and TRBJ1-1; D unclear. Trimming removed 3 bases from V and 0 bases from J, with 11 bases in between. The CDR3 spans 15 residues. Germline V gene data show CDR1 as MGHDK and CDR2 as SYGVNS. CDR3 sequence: CASSDAQSLNTEAFF. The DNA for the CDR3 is TGTGCCAGCAGTGATGCACAGAGTTTGAACACTGAAGCTTTCTTT.

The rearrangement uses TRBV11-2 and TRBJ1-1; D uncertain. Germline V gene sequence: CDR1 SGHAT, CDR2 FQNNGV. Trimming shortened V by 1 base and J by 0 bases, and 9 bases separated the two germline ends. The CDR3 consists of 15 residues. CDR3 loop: CASSLGAGLNTEAFF. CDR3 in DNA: TGTGCCAGCAGCTTAGGGGCAGGTTTGAACACTGAAGCTTTCTTT.

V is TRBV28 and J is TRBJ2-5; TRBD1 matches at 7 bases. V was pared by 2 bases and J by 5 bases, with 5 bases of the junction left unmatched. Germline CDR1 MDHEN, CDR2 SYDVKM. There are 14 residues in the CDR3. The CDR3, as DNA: TGTGCCAGCAGTTTAGTGGGACAGTGGGAGACCCAGTACTTC. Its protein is CASSLVGQWETQYF.